Listed here are 32 T cell receptor beta chains from one sample, sequenced in a study of cytomegalovirus exposure and HLA in healthy donors. Vbeta (60) and Jbeta (13) primers were used in the PCR. Libraries were prepared by immunoSEQ multiplex PCR; TCRdb keeps only in-frame clonotypes and omits some of them. The sample lists 150,000 to 200,000 clones; roughly 85% were seen once. The sequenced sample was PBMCs. All receptors derive from a woman in her 40s in good health and CMV-seronegative.

The chain has TRBV7-9 and TRBJ1-2, with D possibly being TRBD1 (5 bases). Trimming stripped 1 base from V and 8 bases from J, with 14 bases between. Germline V gene lookup returns CDR1 SEHNR and CDR2 FQNEAQ (reference sequence). The CDR3 totals 14 residues. CDR3: CASSLVSQGGGYTF. For the CDR3, the DNA is TGTGCCAGCAGCTTAGTTTCCCAGGGTGGAGGCTACACCTTC.

This chain connects TRBV6-5 to TRBJ2-7; TRBD1 matches at 7 bases. V was pared by 8 bases and J by 1 base, with 5 bases of the junction left unmatched. Germline assignment: CDR1 MNHEY and CDR2 SVGAGI. The length of the CDR3 is 13 residues. This chain's CDR3 is CASGPGQSYEQYF. CDR3 bases: TGTGCCAGCGGGCCGGGACAGTCCTACGAGCAGTACTTC.

This chain uses TRBV19 with TRBJ2-7; a possible D gene is TRBD1 (6 bases). Trimming removed 5 bases at V and 2 bases at J, with 13 bases between. This CDR3 spans 14 amino acids. CDR1 is LNHDA, CDR2 SQIVND, per germline (reference sequence). The CDR3 here is CASSFTGTPYEQYF. CDR3 DNA sequence: TGTGCCAGTAGTTTCACAGGGACCCCCTACGAGCAGTACTTC.

The chain carries TRBV7-2 and TRBJ1-5; TRBD1 aligns across 7 bases. The V gene's germline CDR1 is SGHTA and CDR2 FQGNSA. V lost 1 base to trimming and J lost 9 bases; unmatched junction nucleotides: 9. The CDR3 totals 15 residues. CDR3 sequence reads: CASSLGTGASWPQHF. The CDR3 region has the DNA TGTGCCAGCAGCTTAGGTACAGGGGCCTCTTGGCCCCAGCATTTT.

This rearrangement joins TRBV5-1 to TRBJ2-1; TRBD1 aligns across 9 bases. The trim removed 0 bases at V and 4 bases at J, leaving 8 bases unmatched. The CDR3 extends over 17 amino acids. The V gene's germline CDR1 is SGHRS and CDR2 YFSETQ. The CDR3 coding sequence is TGCGCCAGCAGCTTGGAGCCGGGACAGGGTCCATACAATGAGCAGTTCTTC. Translating gives CASSLEPGQGPYNEQFF.

The chain uses TRBV6-1 and TRBJ2-5; 9 bases are a match to TRBD1. Judging by the DNA end, TRBJ2-7 fits better; the J call may be wrong. The CDR3 is 13 residues long. Germline V gene sequence: CDR1 MNHNS, CDR2 SASEGT. CDR3 in amino acids: CASIPGQGTEQYF. The CDR3 DNA follows: TGTGCCAGCATTCCGGGACAGGGCACCGAGCAGTACTTC.

V and J are TRBV5-6 and TRBJ2-2; D possibly corresponds to TRBD2 (6 bases). Trimming removed 2 bases at V and 6 bases at J, with 14 bases between. The CDR3 length is 15 residues. The germline gives CDR1 SGHDT, CDR2 YYEEEE. CDR3 in amino acids: CASSFATSGSGELFF. The CDR3 nucleotides are TGTGCCAGCAGCTTCGCGACTAGTGGCTCCGGGGAGCTGTTTTTT.

This clone was observed a handful of times. This sequence joins TRBV7-9 and TRBJ2-7; D is uncertain. V was pared by 3 bases and J by 5 bases, with 8 bases between. CDR3 length: 12 residues. Looked up from germline, CDR1 is SEHNR and CDR2 is FQNEAQ (reference sequence). CDR3 sequence (DNA): TGTGCCAGCAGCTTTTACCGGGACGAGCAGTACTTC. Amino acids: CASSFYRDEQYF.

This clone was picked up a small number of times. This chain uses TRBV6-1 with TRBJ1-4; 9 bases are shared with TRBD1. Germline assignment: CDR1 MNHNS and CDR2 SASEGT. The CDR3 sequence is 14 residues long. V trimming: 6 bases; J trimming: 3 bases; junction bases outside the gene matches: 2. The CDR3: CASRGQGSNEKLFF. CDR3 sequence (DNA): TGTGCCAGCAGGGGACAGGGTTCTAATGAAAAACTGTTTTTT.

V gene TRBV2 combines with J gene TRBJ1-6, with a tentative D call TRBD1 (5 bases). Germline values: CDR1 SNHLY, CDR2 FYNNEI. CDR3 length: 14 residues. The V end lost 5 bases, the J end lost 10 bases, and 15 bases lay between the germline ends. CDR3 in DNA: TGTGCCAGCAGTCCTCCGGGACTGGGGTCACCCCTCCACTTT. Its protein is CASSPPGLGSPLHF.

The gene calls are TRBV19 and TRBJ1-1; D unresolved. Per germline, CDR1 LNHDA and CDR2 SQIVND (reference sequence). V shed 1 base and J shed 1 base, with 10 bases lying between them. The CDR3 is made up of 15 amino acids. CDR3 sequence reads: CASSIAGNGNTEAFF. DNA for the CDR3: TGTGCCAGTAGTATAGCCGGGAACGGGAACACTGAAGCTTTCTTT.

CDR3 bases: TGTGCCAGCAGCTTGGACAGTTATGGCTACACCTTC. Protein sequence: CASSLDSYGYTF. The J gene is TRBJ1-2, the V gene TRBV5-6; D unclear. The CDR3 runs to 12 residues. Germline V gene lookup returns CDR1 SGHDT and CDR2 YYEEEE. Deletions cut 0 bases from V and 5 bases from J, with 5 bases between.

The table lists this clone with a few counts. This rearrangement joins TRBV19 to TRBJ2-7, with D possibly TRBD2 on 7 matching bases. V lost 5 bases, J lost 5 bases, and 22 bases lay in between. CDR1 and CDR2 from the germline V gene are LNHDA and SQIVND (reference sequence). The CDR3 loop spans 16 amino acids. CDR3 bases: TGTGCCAGTAGTCCCCTTGGCCCTGGGAGGGGGAACGAGCAGTACTTC. Residues: CASSPLGPGRGNEQYF.

Notes on this clone: Different DNA sequences within this sample yield the same CDR3. The chain couples TRBV4-2 to TRBJ1-3; D is unresolved. The CDR3 runs to 18 residues. Per germline, CDR1 LGHNA and CDR2 YNFKEQ. Trimming cost V 0 bases and J 4 bases, with 19 bases left between them. DNA for the CDR3: TGTGCCAGCAGCCAAGAATTCGGCTGGGCAACTTCCGGAAACACCATATATTTT. Protein: CASSQEFGWATSGNTIYF.

The rearrangement uses TRBV7-2 and TRBJ2-1; D gene unclear. V shed 0 bases and J shed 8 bases, with 14 bases lying between them. CDR3 length equals 15 residues. Germline V gives CDR1 SGHTA, CDR2 FQGNSA. CDR3 nucleotide sequence: TGTGCCAGCAGCTTAGCGTCCCCTGGAGCGCATGAGCAGTTCTTC. Its protein is CASSLASPGAHEQFF.

The genes are TRBV19 and TRBJ2-7; TRBD1 might be the D (6 bases). Germline V gives CDR1 LNHDA, CDR2 SQIVND (reference sequence). The V end lost 6 bases, the J end lost 3 bases, and 12 bases lay between the germline ends. CDR3 size: 13 residues. This chain's CDR3 is CASSKEGGYEQYF. CDR3 DNA: TGTGCCAGTAGCAAAGAAGGGGGCTACGAGCAGTACTTC.

This clone was detected only once. V usage is TRBV10-3 and J usage is TRBJ2-1; 9 nucleotides align to TRBD2. Germline V gene data show CDR1 as ENHRY and CDR2 as SYGVKD. J lost 12 bases, V lost 10 bases, and 16 bases had no gene match. CDR3 length: 14 amino acids. CDR3 amino acids: CASSSGSPPIGQFF. DNA for the CDR3: TGTGCCAGTAGTAGCGGGAGCCCGCCCATTGGGCAGTTCTTC.

This clone was recorded only once. The V and J genes are TRBV9 and TRBJ1-2; 10 nucleotides align to TRBD1. Looked up from germline, CDR1 is SGDLS and CDR2 is YYNGEE. The CDR3 is 14 amino acids. J was trimmed by 3 bases and V by 3 bases; bases with no gene match: 2. The CDR3, as DNA: TGTGCCAGCAGCGGACAGGGGGCGTACTATGGCTACACCTTC. Encoded protein: CASSGQGAYYGYTF.

This chain links TRBV2 with TRBJ1-5, with D perhaps matching TRBD1 (5 bases). V lost 8 bases to trimming and J lost 0 bases, with 14 bases between them. From germline, CDR1 is SNHLY and CDR2 FYNNEI. The CDR3 is made up of 15 amino acids. The CDR3 sequence is CASSSEQVSNQPQHF. The CDR3 DNA is TGTGCCAGCTCCTCCGAACAGGTTAGCAATCAGCCCCAGCATTTT.

V and J are TRBV11-3 and TRBJ2-7; D may be TRBD2 (6 bases). CDR3 size: 12 residues. Germline assignment: CDR1 SGHNT and CDR2 YENEEA. Trimming pared 5 bases from V and 9 bases from J, leaving 14 bases between. DNA of the CDR3: TGTGCCAGCAGCGAGGGACTGACGGTGCAGTACTTC. The encoded protein is CASSEGLTVQYF.

The rearrangement joins TRBV6-1 to TRBJ2-1, with 12 bases matching TRBD2. The CDR3 runs to 15 residues. The germline V gene has CDR1 MNHNS and CDR2 SASEGT. J was trimmed by 9 bases and V by 6 bases; bases with no gene match: 9. The CDR3 DNA follows: TGTGCCAGCAGGCCCCTAGCGGGGGGGCGGTCTGAGCAGTTCTTC. Translation gives CASRPLAGGRSEQFF.

J is TRBJ1-1 and V is TRBV28; D ambiguous. CDR1 MDHEN and CDR2 SYDVKM come from the germline V gene. Trimming left V 3 bases short and J 2 bases short, with 7 bases between. This CDR3 region has 13 residues. For the CDR3, the DNA is TGTGCCAGCAGTTTCGAGGGAAACACTGAAGCTTTCTTT. It translates to CASSFEGNTEAFF. Full variable domain (rest looked up from reference TRBV28 and TRBJ1-1): DVKVTQSSRYLVKRTGEKVFLECVQDMDHENMFWYRQDPGLGLRLIYFSYDVKMKEKGDIPEGYSVSREKKERFSLILESASTNQTSMYLCASSFEGNTEAFFGQGTRLTVV.

This clone was recorded a few times. CDR3: CAISGRGPPGSTDTQYF. In nucleotides, the CDR3 is TGTGCCATCAGTGGGCGGGGTCCTCCGGGATCCACAGATACGCAGTATTTT. The chain carries TRBV10-3 and TRBJ2-3, with a tentative D call TRBD2 (6 bases). The CDR3 totals 17 residues. V was clipped by 4 bases and J by 2 bases, with 19 bases between them. The V gene's germline CDR1 is ENHRY and CDR2 SYGVKD.

The V call is TRBV5-1, the J call TRBJ2-6, with 7 bases fitting TRBD1. The germline V gene encodes CDR1 SGHRS and CDR2 YFSETQ. V lost 8 bases to trimming and J lost 2 bases; unmatched junction nucleotides: 4. There are 14 residues in the CDR3. The CDR3 DNA reads TGCGCCAGTAATGACAGGGCTGGGGCCAACGTCCTGACTTTC. Translation: CASNDRAGANVLTF.

The rearrangement uses TRBV9 and TRBJ2-5; 9 bases are a match to TRBD1. The J call may be mistaken, given a closer DNA end match to TRBJ2-7. The length of the CDR3 is 14 residues. Per germline, CDR1 SGDLS and CDR2 YYNGEE. This CDR3 is CASSGGTGWNEQYF. The CDR3 bases are TGTGCCAGCAGCGGAGGGACAGGGTGGAACGAGCAGTACTTC.

This clone was recorded a few times. The CDR3 DNA sequence: TGTGCCAGCAGCTTCGGACAGGGGGGGGACTATGGCTACACCTTC. Translating it yields CASSFGQGGDYGYTF. The chain is built from TRBV7-8 and TRBJ1-2, with TRBD1 matching 10 bases. The germline CDR1 and CDR2 sequences are SGHVS and FQNEAQ. V lost 3 bases and J lost 3; bases outside the gene matches: 4. This CDR3 region has 15 residues.

V usage is TRBV18 and J usage is TRBJ2-7; maybe TRBD1 (6 bases). Germline-derived CDR1 and CDR2 are KGHSH and LQKENI. Trimming took off 3 bases at V and 0 bases at J, with 9 bases between the two ends. This CDR3 spans 14 amino acids. DNA of the CDR3: TGTGCCAGCTCACCTCTGGACAGCTCCTACGAGCAGTACTTC. Encoded protein: CASSPLDSSYEQYF.

The chain carries TRBV7-9 and TRBJ2-7; tentative D call: TRBD1 (6 bases). This CDR3 is built from 15 residues. The V and J ends lost 3 bases and 2 bases respectively, with 14 bases between them. Germline loops: CDR1 SEHNR, CDR2 FQNEAQ (reference sequence). For the CDR3, the DNA is TGTGCCAGCAGCTTCGCCGCAGGGGCCACCTACGAGCAGTACTTC. Its protein is CASSFAAGATYEQYF. Drawing the rest from reference TRBV7-9 and TRBJ2-7, the complete variable domain is DTGVSQNPRHKITKRGQNVTFRCDPISEHNRLYWYRQTLGQGPEFLTYFQNEAQLEKSRLLSDRFSAERPKGSFSTLEIQRTEQGDSAMYLCASSFAAGATYEQYFGPGTRLTVT.

The V call is TRBV29-1, the J call TRBJ1-5; 10 bases match TRBD1. With V trimmed by 6 bases and J by 7 bases, 6 bases remained unmatched. Per the germline V gene, CDR1 is SQVTM and CDR2 is ANQGSEA. The CDR3 spans 13 residues. The CDR3 reads CSVSDRGGQPQHF. The CDR3 nucleotides are TGCAGCGTCTCGGACAGGGGGGGACAGCCCCAGCATTTT.

The chain is built from TRBV30 and TRBJ1-1, with TRBD1 matching over 7 bases. The V segment lost 4 bases and the J segment 0 bases; nucleotides outside the gene matches: 2. The germline gives CDR1 GTSNPN, CDR2 SVGIG (reference sequence). This CDR3 spans 13 amino acids. CDR3 nucleotide sequence: TGTGCCTGGAAGACAGGGATGAACACTGAAGCTTTCTTT. Protein product: CAWKTGMNTEAFF. Drawing the rest from reference TRBV30 and TRBJ1-1, the complete variable domain is SQTIHQWPATLVQPVGSPLSLECTVEGTSNPNLYWYRQAAGRGLQLLFYSVGIGQISSEVPQNLSASRPQDRQFILSSKKLLLSDSGFYLCAWKTGMNTEAFFGQGTRLTVV.

V and J are TRBV1 and TRBJ1-1; TRBD1 is taken as the D call from the table, unchecked against the DNA. TRBV1 is assigned pseudogene status. The CDR3 runs to 15 residues. The CDR3 coding sequence is TGCACCAGCAGCCATCTAACAGGGTGGTGCACTGAAGCTTTCTTT. Translated, it gives CTSSHLTGWCTEAFF.

The chain carries TRBV27 and TRBJ2-7, with TRBD1 identical over 8 bases. The CDR3 sequence is 14 residues long. V lost 2 bases to trimming and J lost 6 bases; unmatched junction nucleotides: 6. Germline V gene lookup returns CDR1 MNHEY and CDR2 SMNVEV (reference sequence). The CDR3 is CASSLDRGAGEQYF. CDR3 sequence (DNA): TGTGCCAGCAGTTTAGACAGGGGAGCCGGCGAGCAGTACTTC.